The 27 T cell receptor beta chains presented below share a single source sample, sequenced in a study of beta chain features in type 1 diabetes. Broader study findings: When Type 1 diabetes patients were examined, their TCRB CDR3s proved moderately but significantly shorter in all four CD4+ subsets.

These receptors have no known antigen. Expressed TCRB transcripts were sequenced because the isolated RNA had all been reverse transcribed beforehand. This table comes from immunoSEQ multiplex PCR, and its TCRdb copy is limited to in-frame clones, with some not included. Here the sample spans about 370,000 clones, 8.5% to 10% being singletons. Source material: central memory CD4+ T cells from blood. The receptors shown here come from a man aged 25 to 40 with type 1 diabetes.

This clone was detected a few times. The V call is TRBV19, the J call TRBJ2-5; TRBD1 matches at 7 bases. The assigned J gene may be wrong: the sequence end matches TRBJ2-7 better. The CDR3 spans 12 residues. The germline V gene encodes CDR1 LNHDA and CDR2 SQIVND (reference sequence). CDR3 residues: CASSTGPYEQYF. CDR3 in DNA: TGTGCCAGCTCGACAGGGCCCTACGAGCAGTACTTC.

The chain carries TRBV21-1 and TRBJ2-5; TRBD2 is the table's D call, not checked against the DNA. TRBV21-1 has pseudogene status. This CDR3 contains 13 residues. The CDR3 here is CVDPGVYQETQYF. The CDR3 coding sequence is TGTGTCGACCCCGGGGTCTACCAAGAGACCCAGTACTTC.

The chain links TRBV4-3 to TRBJ2-1; TRBD1 agrees at 7 bases. CDR1 is LGHNA and CDR2 is YSLEER in the germline V gene. V lost 4 bases, J lost 4 bases, and 7 bases stayed unmatched. The CDR3 covers 15 residues. CDR3 nucleotides: TGCGCCAGCAGCCGGCAGACAGGGCTTTACAATGAGCAGTTCTTC. It translates to CASSRQTGLYNEQFF.

This rearrangement joins TRBV2 to TRBJ2-1; D is undetermined. V lost 6 bases and J 8 bases, leaving 17 bases between the germline ends. The CDR3 spans 14 residues. The V gene's germline CDR1 is SNHLY and CDR2 FYNNEI. DNA of the CDR3: TGTGCCAGCAGCGCCCGAAGGTCTGTATATGAGCAGTTCTTC. Translation: CASSARRSVYEQFF.

In this sample, this clone turned up a few times. The chain employs TRBV28 and TRBJ2-1; no firm D call. CDR3 length: 11 residues. Germline values: CDR1 MDHEN, CDR2 SYDVKM. V gave up 10 bases and J gave up 9 bases, with 13 bases separating them. CDR3 DNA: TGTGCCACCCTTGATCAGGCTGAGCAGTTCTTC. Its protein is CATLDQAEQFF.

This clone was detected only a few times. The rearrangement links TRBV7-9 to TRBJ2-5; D may match TRBD1 or TRBD2 (6 bases each). The CDR3 is 18 amino acids. Trimming shortened V by 2 bases and J by 6 bases, and 25 bases separated the two germline ends. CDR1 is SEHNR, CDR2 FQNEAQ, per germline (reference sequence). The CDR3 sequence: CASSLIIWGAPVKKTQYF. CDR3 bases: TGTGCCAGCAGCTTAATAATATGGGGGGCGCCTGTAAAGAAGACCCAGTACTTC.

This clone has only a few counts. The chain combines TRBV4-1 with TRBJ1-1, with D unclear. In germline, CDR1 is MGHRA, CDR2 YSYEKL. The V gene lost 3 bases and the J gene lost 3 bases, with 14 bases spanning the gap. CDR3 length: 15 amino acids. For the CDR3, the DNA is TGCGCCAGCAGCCAGACGGGGATTTCGGACACTGAAGCTTTCTTT. Its protein product is CASSQTGISDTEAFF.

The chain links TRBV25-1 to TRBJ2-3, with D hard to call. The CDR3 loop spans 13 amino acids. V was shortened by 5 bases and J by 2 bases, with 8 bases between the two germline ends. CDR1 MGHDK and CDR2 SYGVNS come from the germline V gene. CDR3 coding DNA: TGTGCCAGCAGTAGCGTAATCACAGATACGCAGTATTTT. Protein: CASSSVITDTQYF.

This clone appeared many times. The chain combines TRBV5-1 with TRBJ2-1; 9 nucleotides match TRBD2. The CDR3 spans 16 residues. J gave up 7 bases and V 4 bases, and 12 bases lay outside the gene matches. Germline-derived CDR1 and CDR2 are SGHRS and YFSETQ. CDR3 DNA: TGCGCCAGCAGCCCTGGGGCGGGAGGGCCAGAAAATGAGCAGTTCTTC. Translating it yields CASSPGAGGPENEQFF.

The rearrangement links TRBV11-2 to TRBJ2-2; 8 bases are shared with TRBD2. V lost 5 bases, J lost 6 bases, and 11 bases stayed unmatched. This CDR3 spans 16 amino acids. Germline V gene sequence: CDR1 SGHAT, CDR2 FQNNGV. The CDR3 region is CASSLLGGRSAGELFF. Here the CDR3 DNA reads TGTGCCAGCAGCCTCCTTGGCGGGAGGAGCGCCGGGGAGCTGTTTTTT.

The chain couples TRBV19 to TRBJ2-3, with D maybe TRBD1 (6 bases). The germline V gene has CDR1 LNHDA and CDR2 SQIVND (reference sequence). The V end lost 3 bases, the J end lost 2 bases, and 9 bases lay between the germline ends. The CDR3 extends over 14 amino acids. In DNA form, the CDR3 reads TGTGCCAGTAGTATGGGGGCAAACACAGATACGCAGTATTTT. The encoded protein is CASSMGANTDTQYF.

The J gene is TRBJ2-7, the V gene TRBV20-1; a possible D gene is TRBD1 (5 bases). Germline V gene lookup returns CDR1 DFQATT and CDR2 SNEGSKA (reference sequence). Trimming removed 5 bases at V and 7 bases at J, with 9 bases between. The CDR3 is 10 residues long. CDR3 in amino acids: CSAPKGEQYF. The CDR3 bases are TGCAGTGCTCCCAAGGGGGAGCAGTACTTC.

The chain has TRBV7-7 and TRBJ2-1; D is uncertain. The V gene's germline CDR1 is SSHAT and CDR2 FNYEAQ (reference sequence). The CDR3 runs to 13 residues. V was clipped by 0 bases and J by 10 bases, with 10 bases between them. The DNA for the CDR3 is TGTGCCAGCAGCTTAGCGTCGGCACAGGAGCAGTTCTTC. Amino acids: CASSLASAQEQFF.

The chain carries TRBV7-2 and TRBJ2-7, with D hard to call. In germline, CDR1 is SGHTA, CDR2 FQGNSA. The CDR3 is 13 residues long. Trimming removed 0 bases at V and 4 bases at J, with 7 bases between. The CDR3 region has the DNA TGTGCCAGCAGCTTAGCCGAGATATACGAGCAGTACTTC. Translating it yields CASSLAEIYEQYF.

The chain employs TRBV7-2 and TRBJ1-1; 7 bases map to TRBD1. Trimming at V came to 3 bases and at J to 8 bases, leaving 12 bases not matched to a gene. Germline V gene sequence: CDR1 SGHTA, CDR2 FQGNSA. The CDR3 runs 15 residues. The CDR3 loop is CASSFQPTGTAEAFF. CDR3 in DNA: TGTGCCAGCAGCTTCCAACCGACAGGGACTGCCGAAGCTTTCTTT.

This clone was found a few times. The junction and the germline gene differ at one end; a read error may be behind it. The chain links TRBV5-1 to TRBJ2-7; maybe TRBD2 (5 bases). Germline V CDR1 and CDR2: SGHRS, YFSETQ. The CDR3 extends over 15 amino acids. This CDR3 reads CASSLGTDRGVLNTF. The DNA for the CDR3 is TGCGCCAGCAGCTTGGGAACAGACCGGGGAGTTCTGAACACATTC.

The table lists this clone with a few counts. V and J are TRBV10-3 and TRBJ2-7, with 7 nucleotides matching TRBD2. The CDR3 consists of 14 residues. Germline V gene data show CDR1 as ENHRY and CDR2 as SYGVKD. V was clipped by 10 bases and J by 6 bases; unmatched bases: 15. The CDR3 loop reads CATTRGGSSGEQYF. CDR3 bases: TGTGCCACCACCCGGGGCGGGAGTTCGGGCGAGCAGTACTTC.

This clone was counted between two and nine times. Other DNA sequences from this sample encode an identical CDR3 as well. The chain recombines TRBV14 with TRBJ1-1; D gene unclear. The V end lost 4 bases, the J end lost 0 bases, and 6 bases lay between the germline ends. The CDR3 consists of 13 residues. Germline V gene data show CDR1 as SGHDN and CDR2 as FVKESK. The DNA for the CDR3 is TGTGCCAGCAGCCTAAATCTGAACACTGAAGCTTTCTTT. It codes for CASSLNLNTEAFF. The entire variable domain, with the rest obtained from reference TRBV14 and TRBJ1-1, is as follows: EAGVTQFPSHSVIEKGQTVTLRCDPISGHDNLYWYRRVMGKEIKFLLHFVKESKQDESGMPNNRFLAERTGGTYSTLKVQPAELEDSGVYFCASSLNLNTEAFFGQGTRLTVV.

The chain uses TRBV6-6 and TRBJ2-1; D is unresolved. The V end was cut by 4 bases, the J end by 4 bases, with 8 bases between. The CDR3 is 13 residues long. From germline, CDR1 is MNHNY and CDR2 SVGAGI (reference sequence). DNA for the CDR3: TGTGCCAGCAGTTTCAGACGGTACAATGAGCAGTTCTTC. This encodes CASSFRRYNEQFF.

CDR3 in amino acids: CASSVTGWETQYF. The CDR3 bases are TGTGCCAGCAGCGTGACGGGGTGGGAGACCCAGTACTTC. V gene TRBV6-1 combines with J gene TRBJ2-5; TRBD2 is a possible D gene (5 bases). Germline values: CDR1 MNHNS, CDR2 SASEGT. CDR3 length: 13 residues. The ends were cut back, 6 bases at V and 5 bases at J, with 13 bases in the middle.

This clone has just a few counts. The gene calls are TRBV27 and TRBJ2-1; 7 nucleotides agree with TRBD1. The germline CDR1 and CDR2 sequences are MNHEY and SMNVEV (reference sequence). J was trimmed by 0 bases and V by 4 bases; bases with no gene match: 9. The CDR3 length is 17 residues. The CDR3 spells CASSSNPGQISYNEQFF. CDR3 in DNA: TGTGCCAGCAGTTCCAATCCGGGACAGATCTCCTACAATGAGCAGTTCTTC.

There are a few counts of this clone. The J gene is TRBJ2-7, the V gene TRBV10-3, with D tentatively TRBD1 (5 bases). V lost 6 bases, J lost 6 bases, and 12 bases lay in between. This CDR3 comprises 12 residues. Germline V gene sequence: CDR1 ENHRY, CDR2 SYGVKD. The CDR3 is CAIRSFRAEQYF. CDR3 in DNA: TGTGCCATCAGAAGCTTCAGGGCCGAGCAGTACTTC.

The table lists this clone with a few counts. This chain links TRBV2 with TRBJ1-3; weak D call: TRBD1 (6 bases). The CDR3 runs 15 residues. Trimming removed 4 bases at V and 2 bases at J, with 12 bases between. The germline V gene encodes CDR1 SNHLY and CDR2 FYNNEI. CDR3 loop: CASSGGYRAGNTIYF. DNA for the CDR3: TGTGCCAGCAGTGGAGGGTACAGGGCTGGAAACACCATATATTTT.

The rearrangement links TRBV11-2 to TRBJ2-1; 12 bases align to TRBD2. This CDR3 is 15 amino acids long. Looked up from germline, CDR1 is SGHAT and CDR2 is FQNNGV. V was clipped by 2 bases and J by 10 bases; unmatched bases: 6. The CDR3 nucleotides read TGTGCCAGCAGCTTATCGGGGCTAGCGGGAGGGGAGCAGTTCTTC. It yields the protein CASSLSGLAGGEQFF. The full variable domain, in which reference TRBV11-2 and TRBJ2-1 provide the parts outside the CDR3, is EAGVAQSPRYKIIEKRQSVAFWCNPISGHATLYWYQQILGQGPKLLIQFQNNGVVDDSQLPKDRFSAERLKGVDSTLKIQPAKLEDSAVYLCASSLSGLAGGEQFFGPGTRLTVL.

This clone has only a few counts. The V and J genes are TRBV27 and TRBJ1-5; 7 positions agree with TRBD1. The J segment lost 6 bases and the V segment lost 3 bases, leaving 2 bases of the junction unmatched. There are 13 residues in the CDR3. CDR1 and CDR2 from the germline V gene are MNHEY and SMNVEV (reference sequence). CDR3: CASSFDRAQPQHF. The CDR3 nucleotides read TGTGCCAGCAGTTTCGACAGGGCTCAGCCCCAGCATTTT.

This clone was recorded at least ten times. The chain employs TRBV6-6 and TRBJ1-3, with 9 bases fitting TRBD1. The CDR3 length is 16 residues. In germline, CDR1 is MNHNY, CDR2 SVGAGI (reference sequence). The V and J ends lost 6 bases and 4 bases, in that order; junction bases with no gene match: 10. In nucleotides, the CDR3 is TGTGCCAGCAGGACTCAACAGGGGGCAGGGGGAAACACCATATATTTT. Residues: CASRTQQGAGGNTIYF.

This clone was seen more than once but under ten times. A junction boundary mismatches the germline segment, possibly from a read error. The J gene is TRBJ2-3, the V gene TRBV30; 8 nucleotides line up with TRBD2. The CDR3 sequence is 15 residues long. Looked up from germline, CDR1 is GTSNPN and CDR2 is SVGIG (reference sequence). The CDR3, as DNA: TGTGCCGGGAGCCCAGCGGGAGCTTACACAGATACGCAGTATTTT. Its translation: CAGSPAGAYTDTQYF.